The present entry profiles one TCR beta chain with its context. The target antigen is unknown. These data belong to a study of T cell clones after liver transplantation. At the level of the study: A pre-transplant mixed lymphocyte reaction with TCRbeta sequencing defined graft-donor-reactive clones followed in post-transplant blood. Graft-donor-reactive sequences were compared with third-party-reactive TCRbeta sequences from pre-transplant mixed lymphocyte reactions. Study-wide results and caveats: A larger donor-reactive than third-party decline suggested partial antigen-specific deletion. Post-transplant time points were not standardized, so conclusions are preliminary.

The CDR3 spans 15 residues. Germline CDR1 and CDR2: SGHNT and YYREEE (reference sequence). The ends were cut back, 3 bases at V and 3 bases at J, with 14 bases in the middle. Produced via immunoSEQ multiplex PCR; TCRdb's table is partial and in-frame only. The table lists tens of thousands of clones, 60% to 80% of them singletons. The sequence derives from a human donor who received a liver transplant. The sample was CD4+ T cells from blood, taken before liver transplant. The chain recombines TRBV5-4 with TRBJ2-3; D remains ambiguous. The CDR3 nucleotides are TGTGCCAGCAGCTCGCTGGAGCGTCGAACAGATACGCAGTATTTT. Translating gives CASSSLERRTDTQYF.